These 21 T cell receptor beta chains originate from one sample sequenced in a study of read filtering for tumor transcriptome and immune sequencing. Molecular barcoded adaptors covering alpha/delta and beta/gamma chains were used on about 0.4 ug RNA. TCRdb used MiXCR to reprocess the reads, holding one entry per CDR3 protein. The repertoire holds over 80,000 distinct CDR3 sequences, with about 12% as singletons. Sequencing used a population of CD138-negative cells sorted from bone marrow. These TCRs come from a donor at least 40 years old with multiple myeloma.

Ten or more counts support this clonotype. The CDR3 here is CSVEDLGQGASEQYF. In DNA, the CDR3 is TGCAGCGTTGAAGATCTCGGGCAGGGGGCAAGCGAGCAGTACTTC. The rearrangement joins TRBV29-1 to TRBJ2-7; the match to TRBD1 covers 8 bases. The germline gives CDR1 SQVTM, CDR2 ANQGSEA. The J segment lost 6 bases and the V segment lost 0 bases, leaving 10 bases of the junction unmatched. The CDR3 has 15 amino acids.

This clonotype appeared a few times. The chain is built from TRBV5-1 and TRBJ2-7; 7 bases agree with TRBD2. The CDR3 sequence is 14 residues long. The J segment lost 0 bases and the V segment lost 5 bases, leaving 5 bases of the junction unmatched. Germline values: CDR1 SGHRS, CDR2 YFSETQ. CDR3 residues: CASRFTSASYEQYF. The CDR3 bases are TGCGCCAGCAGGTTTACTAGCGCCTCCTACGAGCAGTACTTC.

The V call is TRBV2, the J call TRBJ1-2, with D possibly TRBD1 on 5 matching bases. V was trimmed by 4 bases and J by 2 bases, leaving 14 bases between them. There are 15 residues in the CDR3. Per germline, CDR1 SNHLY and CDR2 FYNNEI. CDR3 coding DNA: TGTGCCAGCAGTGCGAGCGGGGGTAGGAACTATGGCTACACCTTC. It codes for CASSASGGRNYGYTF.

This clonotype has at least ten counts. This chain links TRBV6-5 with TRBJ1-5; D not resolved. Germline CDR1 is MNHEY and CDR2 is SVGAGI. Trimming removed 2 bases from V and 4 bases from J, with 6 bases in between. This CDR3 contains 13 residues. In DNA, the CDR3 is TGTGCCAGCAGTTACGATGGGAATCAGCCCCAGCATTTT. Residues: CASSYDGNQPQHF.

As for this clonotype: One junction end does not reproduce the germline sequence, and a read error may be involved. The J gene is TRBJ2-2, the V gene TRBV2; D remains unclear. This CDR3 has 14 residues. The germline V gene encodes CDR1 SNHLY and CDR2 FYNNEI. The chain's CDR3 is CACSGTANTGELFF. The CDR3 region has the DNA TGTGCCTGCAGTGGTACAGCGAACACCGGGGAGCTGTTTTTT.

A note on this clonotype: A clone one base away is much larger, so this may be a read error. The genes are TRBV20-1 and TRBJ2-5, with D possibly being TRBD2 (6 bases). The V end lost 6 bases, the J end lost 1 base, and 15 bases lay between the germline ends. Germline CDR1 and CDR2: DFQATT and SNEGSKA (reference sequence). The CDR3 contains 14 residues. CDR3 residues: CSALSDGGQETQYF. The CDR3 coding sequence is TGCAGTGCACTTTCAGACGGGGGCCAAGAGACCCAGTACTTC.

The chain carries TRBV4-1 and TRBJ1-1, with D tentatively TRBD1 (6 bases). V was pared by 4 bases and J by 1 base, with 13 bases between. CDR3 length: 15 amino acids. The germline V gene encodes CDR1 MGHRA and CDR2 YSYEKL. CDR3 region: CASSLYRDSNTEAFF. The CDR3 nucleotides read TGCGCCAGCAGCCTCTACAGGGACTCGAACACTGAAGCTTTCTTT.

This clonotype has a handful of counts. A single base separates this from a much larger clone, so it may be a read error. The rearrangement uses TRBV28 and TRBJ2-7, with 9 nucleotides matching TRBD2. The V gene's germline CDR1 is MDHEN and CDR2 SYDVKM. This CDR3 comprises 16 residues. V was pared by 4 bases and J by 9 bases, with 16 bases of the junction left unmatched. This CDR3 reads CASSSPGLARGHGQYF. In DNA form, the CDR3 reads TGTGCCAGCAGTTCTCCCGGACTAGCGAGGGGGCACGGGCAGTACTTC.

The table lists this clonotype with many counts. V and J are TRBV2 and TRBJ1-2, with D unclear. The CDR3 contains 12 residues. Trimming took 3 bases from V and 3 from J, leaving 5 bases between them. Looked up from germline, CDR1 is SNHLY and CDR2 is FYNNEI. CDR3 nucleotide sequence: TGTGCCAGCAGTGATGACGACTATGGCTACACCTTC. This translates into CASSDDDYGYTF.

In this sample, this clonotype turned up many times. The rearrangement uses TRBV7-9 and TRBJ2-7; TRBD2 matches 12 bases. The CDR3 spans 14 residues. Germline CDR1 reads SEHNR; CDR2 reads FQNEAQ (reference sequence). The V segment lost 5 bases and the J segment 5 bases; nucleotides outside the gene matches: 4. The CDR3 loop is CASSIASGRDEQYF. The CDR3 DNA reads TGTGCCAGCAGCATCGCTAGCGGGAGGGACGAGCAGTACTTC. The full variable domain, rest sourced from reference TRBV7-9 and TRBJ2-7, is DTGVSQNPRHKITKRGQNVTFRCDPISEHNRLYWYRQTLGQGPEFLTYFQNEAQLEKSRLLSDRFSAERPKGSFSTLEIQRTEQGDSAMYLCASSIASGRDEQYFGPGTRLTVT.

This clonotype was observed at least ten times. CDR3 in DNA: TGTGCCACCAGCAGCCCCTCGGGGGATAAGGATACGCAGTATTTT. Its translation: CATSSPSGDKDTQYF. J is TRBJ2-3 and V is TRBV15, with D maybe TRBD2 (6 bases). V was pared by 3 bases and J by 6 bases, with 16 bases between. This CDR3 is built from 15 residues. The V gene's germline CDR1 is LNHNV and CDR2 YYDKDF (reference sequence).

This clonotype was recorded at least ten times. The chain combines TRBV5-6 with TRBJ2-3, with 11 nucleotides matching TRBD2. V lost 4 bases and J lost 5; bases outside the gene matches: 9. The CDR3 runs to 16 residues. The V gene's germline CDR1 is SGHDT and CDR2 YYEEEE. The CDR3 coding sequence is TGTGCCAGCAGCACCCTACTAGCGGGAGAAGTAGATACGCAGTATTTT. Encoded protein: CASSTLLAGEVDTQYF.

This clonotype was picked up many times. The chain carries TRBV28 and TRBJ2-2; D gene ambiguous. Germline loops: CDR1 MDHEN, CDR2 SYDVKM. V lost 3 bases and J 5 bases, leaving 4 bases between the germline ends. The CDR3 runs 12 residues. CDR3 amino acids: CASSLPTGELFF. DNA of the CDR3: TGTGCCAGCAGTTTGCCAACCGGGGAGCTGTTTTTT.

The sample holds many counts of this clonotype. A junction boundary mismatches the germline segment, possibly from a read error. The V gene is TRBV7-7, the J gene TRBJ2-5, with 11 bases lining up with TRBD2. This CDR3 spans 19 amino acids. The germline V gene encodes CDR1 SSHAT and CDR2 FNYEAQ (reference sequence). The CDR3 protein is CASSPLTSGEIWGQETQYF. In nucleotides, the CDR3 is TGTGCTAGCAGCCCACTGACTAGCGGGGAGATTTGGGGCCAAGAGACCCAGTACTTC.

In its sample, this clonotype was seen many times. The chain links TRBV6-2 or TRBV6-3 to TRBJ2-7, with TRBD2 matching 16 bases. CDR1 is MNHEY and CDR2 is SVGEGT in the germline V gene. V shed 6 bases and J 7 bases; nucleotides not matched to a gene: 15. This CDR3 contains 18 residues. The CDR3 reads CASSPGLAGGPGLWEQYF. CDR3 DNA sequence: TGTGCCAGCAGCCCGGGACTAGCGGGAGGGCCCGGCTTGTGGGAGCAGTACTTC.

The table lists this clonotype with many counts. The chain combines TRBV5-1 with TRBJ1-1; D not certain. Germline values: CDR1 SGHRS, CDR2 YFSETQ. V was shortened by 0 bases and J by 1 base, with 10 bases between the two germline ends. The CDR3 is 15 amino acids. For the CDR3, the DNA is TGCGCCAGCAGCTTGGGGCCGGAGACGAACACTGAAGCTTTCTTT. Translated, it gives CASSLGPETNTEAFF.

Ten or more counts support this clonotype. The chain links TRBV28 to TRBJ2-5; D tentatively reads TRBD1 or TRBD2 (5 bases each). CDR3 length: 12 amino acids. The V gene lost 5 bases and the J gene lost 9 bases, with 13 bases spanning the gap. Germline V gene lookup returns CDR1 MDHEN and CDR2 SYDVKM. CDR3 in amino acids: CASSQGVGSQYF. The CDR3 DNA is TGTGCCAGCAGTCAGGGAGTGGGGTCCCAGTACTTC.

This clonotype was found many times. CDR3 region: CSVEGTSGTQETQYF. The DNA of the CDR3 is TGCAGCGTTGAGGGGACTAGCGGGACCCAAGAGACCCAGTACTTC. The gene calls are TRBV29-1 and TRBJ2-5, with TRBD2 matching over 13 bases. V dropped 3 bases and J dropped 1; count of bases not matched to a gene: 2. Germline V gene lookup returns CDR1 SQVTM and CDR2 ANQGSEA. The CDR3 consists of 15 residues.

To note about this clonotype: Being one base from a much bigger clone, this may be a read error. The gene calls are TRBV4-2 and TRBJ1-1, with D perhaps matching TRBD1 (6 bases). Germline V gene sequence: CDR1 LGHNA, CDR2 YNFKEQ. The CDR3 runs 15 residues. The CDR3 region has the DNA TGTGCCAGCGGCCAAACGGAGGGGGAAAACACTGAAGCTTTCTTT. Amino acid sequence: CASGQTEGENTEAFF.

This clonotype was counted ten times or more. The genes are TRBV18 and TRBJ2-7; TRBD1 matches at 7 bases. V was pared by 4 bases and J by 0 bases, with 6 bases of the junction left unmatched. From germline, CDR1 is KGHSH and CDR2 LQKENI. The CDR3 spans 15 residues. In DNA form, the CDR3 reads TGTGCCAGCTCACTAAACCGGGACAGCTCCTACGAGCAGTACTTC. Amino acids: CASSLNRDSSYEQYF. Full variable domain (missing parts from reference TRBV18 and TRBJ2-7): NAGVMQNPRHLVRRRGQEARLRCSPMKGHSHVYWYRQLPEEGLKFMVYLQKENIIDESGMPKERFSAEFPKEGPSILRIQQVVRGDSAAYFCASSLNRDSSYEQYFGPGTRLTVT.

This clonotype showed up just a few times. Mismatch with germline at one junction end may stem from a read error. The V call is TRBV3-1, the J call TRBJ2-1, with 10 bases lining up with TRBD2. The CDR3 has 17 residues. Looked up from germline, CDR1 is LGHDT and CDR2 is YNNKEL (reference sequence). Here the CDR3 DNA reads TGTGCCAACAGCGGATGGACTAGCGGAGACACCTACAATGGGCAGTTCTTC. Translation gives CANSGWTSGDTYNGQFF.